This entry concerns a single T cell receptor beta chain. Its antigen is not known. The CDR3 has 19 residues. CDR1 is MGHRA and CDR2 is YSYEKL in the germline V gene. Between the trimmed V and J ends, which lost 0 bases and 4 bases, there was a span of 24 bases. The data belong to a study of beta chain features in type 1 diabetes. Study-level findings and limits: The similarity of naive, central memory and Treg TCRB repertoires appeared greater among patients than among healthy donors.

As every portion of the isolated RNA was reverse transcribed, the sequencing read expressed TCRB transcripts. Sequenced by immunoSEQ multiplex PCR; TCRdb stores in-frame clones only, minus some. The profile shows 140,000 or so clones, about 10% of them singletons. Donors contributed one heparinised blood draw apiece, averaging roughly 0.12 L. The TCR sequence derives from a man younger than 35 in good health. Sequencing was carried out using naive CD4+ T cells from blood. The V gene is TRBV4-1, the J gene TRBJ2-5; perhaps TRBD1 as D (6 bases). CDR3 protein: CASSQDQPVGTQRGETQYF. The CDR3 bases are TGCGCCAGCAGCCAAGACCAGCCTGTGGGGACACAGAGGGGAGAGACCCAGTACTTC.